The 29 T cell receptor beta chains given below trace back to one sample, sequenced in a study of blood T cells in healthy people across ages (dated by TCRdb to 2014 to 2015). Libraries were made using 5' RACE. The sample was run on an Illumina HiSeq 2500. The second PCR ran for about 6 to 12 cycles and used a J-beta primer mix along with a sample-barcoded 5' primer. Starting from the raw public reads, TCRdb applied fastp trimming at Q25, assembled clones with MiXCR and retained in-frame beta chains. Rows matching on CDR3 protein sequence are summarized as one entry with the most common DNA and genes. This sample comprises around 1,500,000 distinct CDR3 sequences, 40% to 50% of them detected only once. The ten largest clones take up 7.9% of the sample. Input material: blood. Receptor source: a woman younger than 35 in good health.

This rearrangement joins TRBV27 to TRBJ1-4; D might be TRBD1 (6 bases). This CDR3 comprises 16 residues. In germline, CDR1 is MNHEY, CDR2 SMNVEV (reference sequence). The V and J ends lost 2 bases and 3 bases respectively, with 13 bases between them. This CDR3 is CASSLRTAGANEKLFF. The CDR3 bases are TGTGCCAGCAGTTTACGGACAGCAGGTGCTAATGAAAAACTGTTTTTT.

The genes are TRBV6-6 and TRBJ1-2; 8 bases align to TRBD1. V dropped 6 bases and J dropped 3; count of bases not matched to a gene: 6. The CDR3 totals 14 residues. In germline, CDR1 is MNHNY, CDR2 SVGAGI (reference sequence). CDR3 in DNA: TGTGCCAGCAGGACCGGGACAGGTGACTATGGCTACACCTTC. This sequence encodes CASRTGTGDYGYTF.

This clonotype was seen a few times. This rearrangement joins TRBV7-8 to TRBJ2-3; TRBD2 matches 8 bases. Germline CDR1 SGHVS, CDR2 FQNEAQ. This CDR3 comprises 15 residues. V dropped 2 bases and J dropped 5; count of bases not matched to a gene: 6. The CDR3 loop is CASSLPGGRGDTQYF. In DNA, the CDR3 is TGTGCCAGCAGCTTACCGGGGGGGCGGGGAGATACGCAGTATTTT.

To note about this clonotype: An end of the junction does not agree with germline; a read error may underlie this. This sequence joins TRBV29-1 and TRBJ1-2; TRBD1 is a possible D gene (6 bases). CDR1 and CDR2 (germline): SQVTM, ANQGSEA. CDR3 length: 12 amino acids. The chain's CDR3 is CGVPTTGNGYTF. The CDR3 DNA reads as TGCGGCGTCCCAACCACAGGGAATGGCTACACCTTC.

This clonotype was recorded a few times. The chain links TRBV3-1 to TRBJ2-1, with D possibly being TRBD2 (7 bases). In germline, CDR1 is LGHDT, CDR2 YNNKEL (reference sequence). Trimming pared 4 bases from V and 5 bases from J, leaving 15 bases between. The CDR3 covers 15 residues. CDR3 in amino acids: CASSPTGGTNNEQFF. The CDR3 bases are TGTGCCAGCAGCCCCACGGGGGGCACTAACAATGAGCAGTTCTTC.

The chain uses TRBV30 and TRBJ1-5; D not certain. The CDR3 covers 13 residues. V was pared by 7 bases and J by 2 bases, with 12 bases between. Per the germline V gene, CDR1 is GTSNPN and CDR2 is SVGIG (reference sequence). The DNA of the CDR3 is TGTGCCTTGAATCCCGGGGGCAATCAGCCCCAGCATTTT. This translates into CALNPGGNQPQHF.

This clonotype was seen a handful of times. The chain is built from TRBV1 and TRBJ2-3; the table's D gene call, TRBD1, was not cross checked with the DNA. TRBV1 is an annotated pseudogene. This CDR3 has 16 residues. The CDR3 nucleotides are TGCACCAGCAGCCAAGAAGGGGGTCGGACCACAGATACGCAGTATTTT. It codes for CTSSQEGGRTTDTQYF.

A note on this clonotype: Compared with germline, one end of the junction differs, possibly owing to a read error. The chain combines TRBV10-3 with TRBJ1-2; the D is unclear. CDR3 length: 12 residues. Looked up from germline, CDR1 is ENHRY and CDR2 is SYGVKD. CDR3 in amino acids: CAISESSHGCTF. The CDR3 DNA sequence: TGTGCCATCAGTGAGTCGTCACATGGCTGCACCTTC.

The chain uses TRBV20-1 and TRBJ2-1, with D hard to call. V dropped 5 bases and J dropped 5 bases, with 16 bases sitting between them. Germline loops: CDR1 DFQATT, CDR2 SNEGSKA (reference sequence). The CDR3 totals 14 residues. In nucleotides, the CDR3 is TGCAGTGCTCCCCCGACACGGGCACACAATGAGCAGTTCTTC. It translates to CSAPPTRAHNEQFF.

On this clonotype: A much larger clone sits a single nucleotide away, making a read error possible. The rearrangement links TRBV12-3 or TRBV12-4 to TRBJ2-5; D may correspond to TRBD1 or TRBD2 (5 bases each). The J call is doubtful: the DNA matches TRBJ2-7 better. CDR3 length equals 14 residues. CDR3 protein: CASSVDGTSYEQYF. The DNA for the CDR3 is TGTGCCAGCAGTGTAGACGGGACCAGCTACGAGCAGTACTTC.

The chain recombines TRBV12-3 or TRBV12-4 with TRBJ2-7, with unresolved D. V was shortened by 2 bases and J by 1 base, with 9 bases between the two germline ends. This CDR3 has 14 residues. CDR3 nucleotides: TGTGCCAGCAGTTTAAGGAGATCTTCCTACGAGCAGTACTTC. It yields the protein CASSLRRSSYEQYF.

This clonotype showed up just a few times. This chain connects TRBV29-1 to TRBJ1-5, with D maybe TRBD1 (5 bases). The CDR3 contains 17 residues. Trimming pared 5 bases from V and 0 bases from J, leaving 20 bases between. CDR1 is SQVTM, CDR2 ANQGSEA, per germline. The CDR3 reads CSVLGGSGDPSNQPQHF. The CDR3 nucleotides are TGCAGCGTTCTCGGGGGGAGCGGGGACCCTAGCAATCAGCCCCAGCATTTT.

The rearrangement joins TRBV6-5 to TRBJ1-2, with unresolved D. The ends were cut back, 8 bases at V and 8 bases at J, with 15 bases in the middle. The CDR3 length is 12 residues. Looked up from germline, CDR1 is MNHEY and CDR2 is SVGAGI. CDR3 nucleotide sequence: TGTGCCAGCGGAATCCCCCTTGAGGGCTACACCTTC. It yields the protein CASGIPLEGYTF.

The V call is TRBV11-3, the J call TRBJ2-1, with TRBD2 as a possible D gene (5 bases). This CDR3 has 16 amino acids. With 5 bases removed from V and 0 bases from J, the gap between germline ends came to 14 bases. In germline, CDR1 is SGHNT, CDR2 YENEEA. CDR3 DNA: TGTGCCAGCAGCATCTCGTATGGGAGCTCCTACAATGAGCAGTTCTTC. This codes for CASSISYGSSYNEQFF.

This clonotype was observed a few times. CDR3 nucleotide sequence: TGTGCCATCAGTAAGCGGGAGGGCCCCGATACGCAGTATTTT. Its protein product is CAISKREGPDTQYF. The chain recombines TRBV10-3 with TRBJ2-3; 10 bases match TRBD2. Germline-derived CDR1 and CDR2 are ENHRY and SYGVKD. The CDR3 is 14 residues long. The V gene end was trimmed by 5 bases and the J gene end by 6 bases; junction bases not matched to a gene: 5.

This chain joins TRBV20-1 and TRBJ1-2; D not certain. Looked up from germline, CDR1 is DFQATT and CDR2 is SNEGSKA (reference sequence). This CDR3 is 12 amino acids long. Between the trimmed V and J ends, which lost 4 bases and 3 bases, there was a span of 9 bases. The CDR3 here is CSATADYYGYTF. In nucleotides, the CDR3 is TGCAGTGCTACAGCCGATTACTATGGCTACACCTTC.

In this sample, this clonotype turned up a few times. The chain combines TRBV27 with TRBJ1-1; no clear D. There are 13 residues in the CDR3. CDR1 and CDR2 (germline): MNHEY, SMNVEV (reference sequence). Trimming pared 0 bases from V and 4 bases from J, leaving 6 bases between. The CDR3 spells CASSLSDITEAFF. For the CDR3, the DNA is TGTGCCAGCAGTTTATCCGACATCACTGAAGCTTTCTTT.

Ten or more counts support this clonotype. The CDR3 spells CASSQAQATSGSSDTQYF. The CDR3 DNA reads as TGTGCCAGCAGCCAAGCTCAGGCGACTAGCGGGAGTTCAGATACGCAGTATTTT. The chain joins TRBV4-2 to TRBJ2-3, with 12 nucleotides matching TRBD2. CDR3 size: 18 residues. From germline, CDR1 is LGHNA and CDR2 YNFKEQ. Trimming at V came to 1 base and at J to 4 bases, leaving 9 bases not matched to a gene.

This chain uses TRBV4-1 with TRBJ2-4; D is possibly TRBD2 (5 bases). Trimming shortened V by 1 base and J by 15 bases, and 19 bases separated the two germline ends. CDR1 and CDR2 (germline): MGHRA, YSYEKL. The CDR3 spans 14 residues. CDR3 sequence reads: CASSQGRTEETRYF. Written as DNA, the CDR3 is TGCGCCAGCAGCCAAGGTCGGACTGAAGAGACCCGGTACTTC.

This clonotype has more than one count but fewer than ten. The chain employs TRBV7-3 and TRBJ2-7; 8 nucleotides line up with TRBD1. J was trimmed by 2 bases and V by 4 bases; bases with no gene match: 7. The length of the CDR3 is 15 residues. In germline, CDR1 is SGHTA, CDR2 FQGTGA. CDR3 sequence (DNA): TGTGCCAGCAGCTCCGCCGGGACAGGCACCTACGAGCAGTACTTC. It translates to CASSSAGTGTYEQYF.

V is TRBV7-2 and J is TRBJ2-3; maybe TRBD2 (7 bases). The germline V and J ends were trimmed by 6 bases and 0 bases, with 13 bases remaining between them. This CDR3 is 15 amino acids long. CDR1 and CDR2 from the germline V gene are SGHTA and FQGNSA. The CDR3: CASRGAGGSTDTQYF. The CDR3 DNA reads as TGTGCCAGCAGGGGGGCCGGGGGGAGCACAGATACGCAGTATTTT.

This clonotype was picked up a small number of times. The chain combines TRBV4-1 with TRBJ2-1, with a tentative D call TRBD2 (6 bases). V lost 1 base to trimming and J lost 1 base, with 11 bases between them. The CDR3 runs 16 residues. Germline V gene data show CDR1 as MGHRA and CDR2 as YSYEKL. CDR3 protein: CASSQAGRGSYNEQFF. The CDR3 region has the DNA TGCGCCAGCAGCCAAGCAGGGCGGGGTTCCTACAATGAGCAGTTCTTC.

This clonotype was seen a few times. The chain employs TRBV10-2 and TRBJ2-5; 7 nucleotides agree with TRBD2. V was pared by 0 bases and J by 11 bases, with 21 bases of the junction left unmatched. Germline values: CDR1 WSHSY, CDR2 SAAADI. The CDR3 spans 18 residues. CDR3 region: CASSESVAFGLADNEQYF. The CDR3 DNA reads as TGCGCCAGCAGTGAGTCGGTGGCTTTCGGGCTAGCGGACAATGAGCAGTACTTC.

The rearrangement links TRBV7-9 to TRBJ1-1; D not certain. CDR3 size: 15 residues. Germline CDR1 is SEHNR and CDR2 is FQNEAQ (reference sequence). V dropped 3 bases and J dropped 6 bases, with 17 bases sitting between them. CDR3 in DNA: TGTGCCAGCAGCTTTCCATCTACTGGTCACCCTGAAGCTTTCTTT. Protein sequence: CASSFPSTGHPEAFF.

This chain links TRBV6-6 with TRBJ1-5; a weak D match, TRBD1 (5 bases). Trimming removed 9 bases at V and 5 bases at J, with 17 bases between. Per the germline V gene, CDR1 is MNHNY and CDR2 is SVGAGI (reference sequence). The CDR3 runs 14 residues. CDR3 bases: TGTGCCAGTGAGGGAACCTCAGGGCATCAGCCCCAGCATTTT. This sequence encodes CASEGTSGHQPQHF.

The rearrangement uses TRBV2 and TRBJ2-7; 7 nucleotides agree with TRBD2. The CDR3 runs to 14 residues. Germline values: CDR1 SNHLY, CDR2 FYNNEI. Unmatched junction bases numbered 3, after V lost 1 base and J lost 3 bases. CDR3 region: CASSEEGLRYEQYF. The CDR3 DNA reads TGTGCCAGCAGTGAAGAGGGACTACGCTACGAGCAGTACTTC.

The V and J genes are TRBV20-1 and TRBJ1-6; 7 nucleotides align to TRBD1. With V trimmed by 6 bases and J by 8 bases, 10 bases remained unmatched. Per the germline V gene, CDR1 is DFQATT and CDR2 is SNEGSKA (reference sequence). The CDR3 has 14 residues. CDR3 nucleotides: TGCAGTGCGGCTGATCAGGGGGGTCATTCACCCCTCCACTTT. Amino acid sequence: CSAADQGGHSPLHF.

This clonotype was seen only a few times. V usage is TRBV4-2 and J usage is TRBJ2-1; D remains unclear. V lost 0 bases and J 5 bases, leaving 11 bases between the germline ends. The germline V gene encodes CDR1 LGHNA and CDR2 YNFKEQ. This CDR3 comprises 15 residues. The DNA for the CDR3 is TGTGCCAGCAGCCAAGATACTCCGTCTAACAATGAGCAGTTCTTC. Residues: CASSQDTPSNNEQFF.

This chain connects TRBV20-1 to TRBJ1-6; maybe TRBD1 (6 bases). Trimming removed 5 bases at V and 7 bases at J, with 9 bases between. The CDR3 is 12 residues long. Per the germline V gene, CDR1 is DFQATT and CDR2 is SNEGSKA (reference sequence). Here the CDR3 DNA reads TGCAGTGCTTATACAGGGAATTCACCCCTCCACTTT. Amino acids: CSAYTGNSPLHF.